This T cell receptor (beta chain) originates from a study of beta chain features in type 1 diabetes listed by TCRdb under 2018. General notes on the study: Mean age, gender distribution, total cell number and subset yield did not differ between patients and healthy donors. A total of approximately 110,000,000 sorted cells were examined across all samples, and a strong correlation was observed between cell number per subset and RNA yield. The study compared the TCRB repertoires of sorted circulating CD4+ T cell subsets in recently diagnosed type 1 diabetes patients with those in matched healthy donors. Whereas all 30 or so donors provided naive and central memory subsets, regulatory and stem cell-like memory subsets were isolated from just 8 patients and about eight healthy donors.

All of the isolated RNA was reverse transcribed with the High Capacity cDNA Reverse Transcription Kit, so expressed TCRB transcripts were sequenced. Deep immunoSEQ sequencing was performed on naive, central memory and regulatory T cell samples, with an average of about 3.57 million total reads per sample. After sorted cells were lysed in RLT buffer, RNA was extracted with DNase-treated RNeasy Micro or Mini kits, with the choice depending on cell number. To prevent cross-contamination, every cell subset was processed on its own, while patient and healthy donor samples were processed together. The immunoSEQ multiplex PCR was used to amplify TCRB sequences from cDNA, generating 87-bp fragments that spanned the CDR3 region. Sequencing of the amplicons was performed on the Illumina HiSeq platform. In the paper's pipeline: PCR bias was computationally corrected using synthetic template baselines, reads within Hamming distance 2 were collapsed, and singletons that could not be merged were discarded. Reads were aligned to IMGT to assign V, D and J genes, CDR3 length, and insertions or deletions at six rearrangement sites. Within each subset, clonotype counts were normalized to sorted cell number, after which true diversity and Gini coefficients were computed with the tcR R package. The overlap coefficient, calculated on TCRB nucleotide sequences, was used to measure repertoire sharing. TCRdb took over this immuneACCESS table, retaining in-frame rearrangements with V and J assigned. Such tables are incomplete; in checked studies, under half of the missing clones stem from an unresolved V gene, and the remainder is unexplained. V and J calls and clone size come straight from that table; D and trimming were deduced from the DNA. For this sample the table gives approximately 140,000 clones, of which less than 9% were detected only once. The top ten clonotypes cover roughly 1.5% of the sample.

Overall study results and their limits: PCR might favor shorter templates, but patient and control samples were amplified and corrected together, so any skew would affect both groups equally. At VDJ recombination sites, type 1 diabetes patients had fewer insertions and more deleted nucleotides, which implies abnormalities in thymic rearrangement. Because cDNA rather than genomic DNA was sequenced, highly expressing activated cells could have been over-represented, although no difference in activation and CD3 levels was found between groups. Only small numbers of individuals were included in the HLA sub-analyses, which left unresolved whether HLA type had any influence on TCRB rearrangement. Type 1 diabetes patients showed a moderate but significant shortening of TCRB CDR3 length in all four CD4+ subsets. Naive, central memory and regulatory TCRB repertoires appeared to be more similar among patients than among healthy donors.

The table lists this clone with many counts. It has no known antigen specificity. The input lacks base qualities; no much larger clone sits a single base away. From each donor, a single peripheral blood sample of about 116 mL on average was drawn into heparinised tubes. A BD FACSAria II was used to sort naive, central memory, regulatory and stem cell-like memory CD4+ T cells with a panel that included CD45RO, CCR7, CD25, CD127, CD95 and CD27. A purity above 98% was achieved for all sorted populations. PBMCs were isolated immediately by Lymphoprep density gradient centrifugation and stained directly without culture. Samples were stained and sorted in pairs, with one healthy donor and one patient per experiment, so that batch effects were minimized. The CDR3, cysteine through phenylalanine, is 15 amino acids long. The only DNA kept is the CDR3, 45 bases in frame from the first base. CDR1 SQVTM and CDR2 ANQGSEA are derived from the germline V gene. Unmatched junction bases come to 17, with V trimmed by 6 bases and J by 6 bases.

The rearranged segments are TRBV29-1 and TRBJ2-7; 7 middle bases align to TRBD2. The TCR comes from a woman between 25 and 40 years old in good health. The sample was central memory CD4+ T cells from blood. Read as DNA, the sequence is TGCAGCGTAGTCGAAACCGGGACTATCGCTCGCGAGCAGTACTTC. The encoded protein is CSVVETGTIAREQYF.